This TCR beta chain was obtained from a study of blood T cell repertoires in COVID-19. The overall study: Nucleic acid was either cDNA or gDNA, and it came from T cells, B-cell-depleted T cells, or PBMCs.

Libraries were prepared by immunoSEQ multiplex PCR; TCRdb keeps only in-frame clonotypes and omits some of them. Among some 280,000 clones listed, roughly 90% were seen once. The receptor's source is a woman in her forties who had recovered from COVID-19. Sequenced sample: peripheral blood.

The CDR3 DNA reads TGTGCCAGCAGTTCTATAGCGGGTAGCACAGATACGCAGTATTTT. It encodes CASSSIAGSTDTQYF. This rearrangement joins TRBV28 to TRBJ2-3; 7 bases agree with TRBD2. This CDR3 comprises 15 residues. Germline trimming cut 4 bases from V and 0 bases from J; bases unmatched to any gene: 4. CDR1 is MDHEN, CDR2 SYDVKM, per germline.